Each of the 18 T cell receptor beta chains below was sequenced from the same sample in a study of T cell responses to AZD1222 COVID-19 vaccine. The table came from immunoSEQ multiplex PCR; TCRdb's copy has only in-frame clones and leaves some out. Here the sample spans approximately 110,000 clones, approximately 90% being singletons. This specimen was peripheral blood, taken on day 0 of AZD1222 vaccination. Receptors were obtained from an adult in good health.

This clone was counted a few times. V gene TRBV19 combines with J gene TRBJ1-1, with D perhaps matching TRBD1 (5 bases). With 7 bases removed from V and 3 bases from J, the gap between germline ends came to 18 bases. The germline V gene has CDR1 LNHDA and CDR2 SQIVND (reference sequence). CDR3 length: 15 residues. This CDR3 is CASNDESGGDTEAFF. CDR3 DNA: TGTGCCAGTAACGATGAGAGTGGGGGGGACACTGAAGCTTTCTTT.

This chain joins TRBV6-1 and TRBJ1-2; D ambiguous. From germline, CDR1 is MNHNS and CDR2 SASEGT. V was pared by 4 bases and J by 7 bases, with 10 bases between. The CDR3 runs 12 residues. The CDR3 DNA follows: TGTGCCAGCAGTGGAGCGGGTAGTGGCTACACCTTC. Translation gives CASSGAGSGYTF.

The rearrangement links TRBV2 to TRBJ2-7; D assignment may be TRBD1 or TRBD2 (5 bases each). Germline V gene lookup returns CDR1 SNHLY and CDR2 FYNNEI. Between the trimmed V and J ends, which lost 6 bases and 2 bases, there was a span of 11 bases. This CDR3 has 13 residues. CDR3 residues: CASRGDAPYEQYF. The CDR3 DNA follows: TGTGCCAGCAGAGGGGACGCTCCCTACGAGCAGTACTTC. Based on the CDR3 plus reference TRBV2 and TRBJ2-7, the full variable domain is EPEVTQTPSHQVTQMGQEVILRCVPISNHLYFYWYRQILGQKVEFLVSFYNNEISEKSEIFDDQFSVERPDGSNFTLKIRSTKLEDSAMYFCASRGDAPYEQYFGPGTRLTVT.

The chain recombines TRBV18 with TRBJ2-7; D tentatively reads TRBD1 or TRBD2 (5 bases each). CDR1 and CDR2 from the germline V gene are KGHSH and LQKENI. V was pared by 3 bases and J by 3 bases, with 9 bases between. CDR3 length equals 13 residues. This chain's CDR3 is CASSPGTDYEQYF. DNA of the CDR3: TGTGCCAGCTCACCCGGGACCGACTACGAGCAGTACTTC.

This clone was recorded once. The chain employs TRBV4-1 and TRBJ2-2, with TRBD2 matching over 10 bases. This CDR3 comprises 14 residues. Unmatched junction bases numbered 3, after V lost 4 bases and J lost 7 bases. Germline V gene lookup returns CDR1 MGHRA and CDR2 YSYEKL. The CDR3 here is CASSLSSGSGELFF. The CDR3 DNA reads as TGCGCCAGCAGCCTTTCTAGCGGGAGCGGGGAGCTGTTTTTT.

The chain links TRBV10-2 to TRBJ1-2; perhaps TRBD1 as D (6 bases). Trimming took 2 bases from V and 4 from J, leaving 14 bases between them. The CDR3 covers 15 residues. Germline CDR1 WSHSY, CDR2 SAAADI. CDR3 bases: TGCGCCAGCAGTGAGACAGGGCCAAGACTCTATGGCTACACCTTC. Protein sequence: CASSETGPRLYGYTF.

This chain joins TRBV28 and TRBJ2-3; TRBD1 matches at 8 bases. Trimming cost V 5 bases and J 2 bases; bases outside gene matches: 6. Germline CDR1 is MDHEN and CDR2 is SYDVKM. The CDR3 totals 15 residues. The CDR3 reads CASSGQGSPTDTQYF. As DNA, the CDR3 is TGTGCCAGCAGTGGACAGGGAAGTCCCACAGATACGCAGTATTTT. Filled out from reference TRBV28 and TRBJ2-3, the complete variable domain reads DVKVTQSSRYLVKRTGEKVFLECVQDMDHENMFWYRQDPGLGLRLIYFSYDVKMKEKGDIPEGYSVSREKKERFSLILESASTNQTSMYLCASSGQGSPTDTQYFGPGTRLTVL.

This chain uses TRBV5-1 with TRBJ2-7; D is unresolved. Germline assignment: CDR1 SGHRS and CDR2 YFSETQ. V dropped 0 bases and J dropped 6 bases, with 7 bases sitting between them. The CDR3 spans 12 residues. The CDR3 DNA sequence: TGCGCCAGCAGCTTGGAGGAATCCGAGCAGTACTTC. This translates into CASSLEESEQYF. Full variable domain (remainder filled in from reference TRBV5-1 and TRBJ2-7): KAGVTQTPRYLIKTRGQQVTLSCSPISGHRSVSWYQQTPGQGLQFLFEYFSETQRNKGNFPGRFSGRQFSNSRSEMNVSTLELGDSALYLCASSLEESEQYFGPGTRLTVT.

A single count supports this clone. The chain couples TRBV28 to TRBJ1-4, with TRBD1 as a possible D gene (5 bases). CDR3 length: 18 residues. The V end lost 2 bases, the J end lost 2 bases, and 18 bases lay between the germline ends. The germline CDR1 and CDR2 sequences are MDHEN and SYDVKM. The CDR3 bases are TGTGCCAGCAGTTTAATCTCTGTCAGGGTTGGGACTAATGAAAAACTGTTTTTT. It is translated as CASSLISVRVGTNEKLFF.

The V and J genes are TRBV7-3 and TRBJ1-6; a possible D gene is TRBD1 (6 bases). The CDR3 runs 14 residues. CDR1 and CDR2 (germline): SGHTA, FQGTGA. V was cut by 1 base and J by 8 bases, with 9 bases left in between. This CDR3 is CASSLNRVDSPLHF. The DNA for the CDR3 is TGTGCCAGCAGCTTAAACAGGGTTGATTCACCCCTCCACTTT.

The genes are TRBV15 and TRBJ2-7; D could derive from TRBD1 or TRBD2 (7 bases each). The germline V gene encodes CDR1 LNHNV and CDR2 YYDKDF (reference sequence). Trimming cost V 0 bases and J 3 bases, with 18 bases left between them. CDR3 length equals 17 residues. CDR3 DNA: TGTGCCACCAGCAGAGAGAGAGGGAGGGGACAGATCTACGAGCAGTACTTC. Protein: CATSRERGRGQIYEQYF.

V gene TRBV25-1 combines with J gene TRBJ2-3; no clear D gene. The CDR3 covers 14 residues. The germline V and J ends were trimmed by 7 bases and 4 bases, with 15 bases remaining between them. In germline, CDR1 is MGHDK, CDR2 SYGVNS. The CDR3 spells CASTPPGVSDTQYF. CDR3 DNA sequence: TGTGCCAGCACCCCCCCTGGGGTCTCAGATACGCAGTATTTT.

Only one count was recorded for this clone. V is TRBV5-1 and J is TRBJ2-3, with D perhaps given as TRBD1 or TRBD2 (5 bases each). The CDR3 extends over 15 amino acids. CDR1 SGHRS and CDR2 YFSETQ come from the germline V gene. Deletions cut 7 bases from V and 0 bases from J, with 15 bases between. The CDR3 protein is CASRTGTQSTDTQYF. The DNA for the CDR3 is TGCGCCAGCCGAACCGGGACGCAAAGCACAGATACGCAGTATTTT.

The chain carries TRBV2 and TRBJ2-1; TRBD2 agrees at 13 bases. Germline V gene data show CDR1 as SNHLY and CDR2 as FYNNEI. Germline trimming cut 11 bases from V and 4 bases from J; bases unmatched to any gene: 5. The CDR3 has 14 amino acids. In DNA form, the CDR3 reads TGTGCCGGAAGGACTAGCGGGAGTTACAATGAGCAGTTCTTC. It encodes CAGRTSGSYNEQFF.

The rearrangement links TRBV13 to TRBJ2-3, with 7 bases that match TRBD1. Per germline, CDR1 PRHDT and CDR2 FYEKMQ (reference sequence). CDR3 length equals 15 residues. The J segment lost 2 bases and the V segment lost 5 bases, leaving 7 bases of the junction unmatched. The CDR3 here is CASSDRQGSTDTQYF. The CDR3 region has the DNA TGTGCCAGCAGCGACCGACAGGGATCCACAGATACGCAGTATTTT.

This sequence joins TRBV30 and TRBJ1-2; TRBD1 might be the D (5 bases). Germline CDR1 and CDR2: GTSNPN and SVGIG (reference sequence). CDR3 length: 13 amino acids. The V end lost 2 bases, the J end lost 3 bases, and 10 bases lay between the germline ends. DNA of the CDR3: TGTGCCTGGAGTACCTCAGGGTACTATGGCTACACCTTC. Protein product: CAWSTSGYYGYTF.

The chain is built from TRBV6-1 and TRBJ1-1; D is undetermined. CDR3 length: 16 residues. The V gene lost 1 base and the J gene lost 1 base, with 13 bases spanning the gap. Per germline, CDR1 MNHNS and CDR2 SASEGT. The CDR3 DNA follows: TGTGCCAGCAGTGAAGTCATCTTCGACAAGAACACTGAAGCTTTCTTT. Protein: CASSEVIFDKNTEAFF.

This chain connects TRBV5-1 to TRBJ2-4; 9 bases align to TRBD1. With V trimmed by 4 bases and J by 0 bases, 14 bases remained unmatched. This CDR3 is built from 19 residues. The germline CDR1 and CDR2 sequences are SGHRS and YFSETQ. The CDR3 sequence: CASSLTAGTGLLAKNIQYF. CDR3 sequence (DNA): TGCGCCAGCAGCCTCACGGCCGGGACAGGGCTTCTAGCCAAAAACATTCAGTACTTC.